This paragraph reports one TCR beta chain. Its antigen is currently unknown. Sequenced by immunoSEQ multiplex PCR; TCRdb stores in-frame clones only, minus some. The sample includes about 300,000 clones, roughly 90% of them seen just once. These data come from a study of cytomegalovirus exposure and HLA in healthy donors. Overall study results and limits: According to a later analysis, TCR clusters from the first cohort tended to co-occur in the roughly 130 validation repertoires. CMV antigen specificity was confirmed in vitro for three CMV-associated chains. There were 150 to 200 TCR beta chains listed as cytomegalovirus-associated. Rarity held for most TCR sequences, but there were some public TCRs that occurred in many donors.

Per germline, CDR1 SGHTA and CDR2 FQGTGA. J was trimmed by 6 bases and V by 0 bases; bases with no gene match: 6. This CDR3 is 15 amino acids long. The sequenced sample consisted of PBMCs. The chain joins TRBV7-3 to TRBJ2-7, with TRBD2 matching 9 bases. The TCR sequence derives from a young woman in good health and CMV-seronegative. CDR3 region: CASSLTASGNSEQYF. The DNA for the CDR3 is TGTGCCAGCAGCTTAACGGCTAGCGGGAACTCCGAGCAGTACTTC.